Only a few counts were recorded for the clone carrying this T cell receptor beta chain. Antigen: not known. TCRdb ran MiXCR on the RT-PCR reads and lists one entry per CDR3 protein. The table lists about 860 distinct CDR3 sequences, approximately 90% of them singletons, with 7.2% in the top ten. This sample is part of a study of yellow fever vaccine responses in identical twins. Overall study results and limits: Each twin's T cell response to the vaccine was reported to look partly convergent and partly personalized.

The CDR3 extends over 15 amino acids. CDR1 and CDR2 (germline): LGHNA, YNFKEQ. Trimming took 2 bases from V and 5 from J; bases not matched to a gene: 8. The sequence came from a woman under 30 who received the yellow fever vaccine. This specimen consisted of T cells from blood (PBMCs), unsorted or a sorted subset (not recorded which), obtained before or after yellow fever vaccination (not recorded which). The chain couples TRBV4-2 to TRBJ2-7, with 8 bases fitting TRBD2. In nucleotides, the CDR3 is TGTGCCAGCAGCCAACAGTTCGGGGGGGGCGACGAGCAGTACTTC. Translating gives CASSQQFGGGDEQYF.